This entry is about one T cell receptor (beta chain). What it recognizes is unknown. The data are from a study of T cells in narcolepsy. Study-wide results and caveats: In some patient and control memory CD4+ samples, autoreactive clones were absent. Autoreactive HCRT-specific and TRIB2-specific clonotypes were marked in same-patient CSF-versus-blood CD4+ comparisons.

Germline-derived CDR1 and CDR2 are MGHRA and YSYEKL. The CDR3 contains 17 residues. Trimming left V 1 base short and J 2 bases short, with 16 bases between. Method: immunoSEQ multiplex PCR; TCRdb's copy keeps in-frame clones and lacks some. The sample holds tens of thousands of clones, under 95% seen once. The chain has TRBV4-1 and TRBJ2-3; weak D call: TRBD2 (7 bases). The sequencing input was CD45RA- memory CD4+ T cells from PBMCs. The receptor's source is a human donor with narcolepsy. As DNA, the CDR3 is TGCGCCAGCAGCCAAGTTGGGTTGGCGGGGGCCACAGATACGCAGTATTTT. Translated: CASSQVGLAGATDTQYF.